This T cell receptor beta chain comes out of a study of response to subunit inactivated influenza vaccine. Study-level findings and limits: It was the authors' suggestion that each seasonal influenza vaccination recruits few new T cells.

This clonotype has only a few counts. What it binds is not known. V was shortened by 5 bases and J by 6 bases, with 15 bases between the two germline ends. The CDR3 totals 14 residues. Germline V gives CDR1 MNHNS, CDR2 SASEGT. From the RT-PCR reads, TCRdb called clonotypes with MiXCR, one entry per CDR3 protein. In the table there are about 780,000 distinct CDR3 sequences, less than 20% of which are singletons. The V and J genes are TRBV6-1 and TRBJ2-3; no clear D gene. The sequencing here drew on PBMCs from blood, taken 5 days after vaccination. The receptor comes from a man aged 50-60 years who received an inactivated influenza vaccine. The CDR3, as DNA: TGTGCCAGCAGTCCGTCCGGATCACGGGATACGCAGTATTTT. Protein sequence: CASSPSGSRDTQYF.